The clone carrying this T cell receptor (beta chain) has just a few counts. Antigen specificity is unknown. The data stem from a study of T-cell memory formation after mild COVID-19. At the level of the study: Most TCR clusters belonged to a single donor.

General observations from the study: Later expanders leaned CD4+, whereas clones that contracted between day 15 and 85 were balanced CD4/CD8. The study detected some responding clones in pre-infection memory, suggesting cross-reactive memory joined.

There are 13 residues in the CDR3. The V gene's germline CDR1 is SQVTM and CDR2 ANQGSEA. Unmatched junction bases numbered 5, after V lost 3 bases and J lost 4 bases. Via MiXCR, TCRdb re-called the 5' RACE reads, giving one row per CDR3 protein. The data show about 180,000 distinct CDR3 sequences, around 16% seen once. The sequence was collected from an adult woman who had mild COVID-19 (a few samples of this study predate the infection). Cell type and time point are not known. The chain recombines TRBV29-1 with TRBJ2-7, with 8 nucleotides matching TRBD1. The sample comprised PBMCs or a T cell subset sorted from them (not recorded which). CDR3 sequence: CSVEGQAGYEQYF. The CDR3 DNA reads TGCAGCGTTGAGGGACAGGCTGGGTACGAGCAGTACTTC.